This T cell receptor beta chain is from a study of regulatory T cells in long-lasting Graves disease (dated by TCRdb to 2020 to 2023). With regard to the full study: Persistent Graves' disease was defined as antithyroid drug treatment for over 5 years with persistently positive TSH receptor autoantibodies. This study used TCR sequencing and RNA sequencing of peripheral blood to compare persistent Graves' disease patients against newly diagnosed Graves' disease patients. The study was registered as a clinical trial and conducted in China. TCR sequencing covered 13 persistent and around 20 newly diagnosed Graves' disease patients, some 33 samples in total. Antithyroid drugs had been taken for about 10.3 years on average by persistent Graves' disease patients in the clinical cohort.

From a lookup of the germline V gene (reference sequence), CDR1 and CDR2 are SEHNR and FQNEAQ. The germline ends are 11 bases apart after V is trimmed by 1 base and J by 8 bases. Spanning cysteine to phenylalanine, the CDR3 consists of 13 amino acids. Only the CDR3 part of the read is kept: 39 bases, read in frame from the first base. What the work shows at the level of the full study, not this receptor alone: Persistent disease showed preferential use of TRBV28, TRBJ1-2 and TRBJ2-5, whereas newly diagnosed disease favored TRBV20-1 and TRBJ2-1. More public clonotypes were shared among persistent patients (roughly 2,900) than among newly diagnosed patients (more than 900). The small sample size was acknowledged by the authors as a limitation that may reduce accuracy. Compared with newly diagnosed patients, patients with persistent Graves' disease had lower TCR Shannon entropy and fewer highly expanded clones, which suggests clonal expansion. Because the primary lesion, thyroid tissue, could not be accessed, the study looked at peripheral blood alone. Only the TCR beta chain was sequenced and analyzed.

This specimen's time point label, interpreted: persistent/refractory GD, antithyroid drugs over 5 years with positive TRAb. For both TCR sequencing and RNA sequencing, RNA was extracted from PBMCs using TRIzol. The diagnosis of Graves' disease was made according to American Thyroid Association guidelines. Patients were recruited from an endocrinology department in Xi'an, China. Each patient gave 8.5 to 9.5 milliliters of peripheral blood, collected in an EDTA anticoagulant tube. Ficoll Paque Plus density gradient separation was used to isolate PBMCs, and no further T cell sorting was performed. An Agilent 2100 Bioanalyzer and agarose gel were used to assess RNA quality, and a NanoDrop 2000 was used to measure RNA concentration. The protocol used for the library was multiplex PCR. The sequencer listed for this sample is Illumina HiSeq 4000. To build TCR beta libraries, CDR3 regions were amplified by Arm-PCR using iRepertoire HTBI primers. PCR products were gel purified before sequencing. In the paper's pipeline: Gene usage analysis of CDR3 amino acid clonotypes used the 55 to 65 TRBV and some 15 TRBJ segments found across samples. COPE and FqMerger were used to merge filtered high-quality paired reads into contigs. BLAST was used to align contigs to IMGT TRBV, TRBD and TRBJ reference genes, and CDR3 was defined according to IMGT. Clonotypes above 0.1% frequency were classified as highly expanded clones. Shannon entropy was used to measure repertoire diversity, and the Gini coefficient was used to measure V-J evenness. A clonotype found in more than one individual was treated as public. Starting from the raw public reads, TCRdb applied fastp trimming at Q25, assembled clones with MiXCR and retained in-frame beta chains. For every CDR3 protein sequence, its rows merge into one entry that carries the most common genes and DNA. These V and J calls are TCRdb output, not the study's own analysis. The table for this sample lists 600,000 to 800,000 distinct CDR3 sequences; around 30% of them were counted only once. The ten largest account for roughly 40% of the sample.

This clonotype was counted only a few times. Its antigen is unknown. It has no much larger one-base neighbor in the sample; base qualities were not kept. This sequence uses TRBV7-9 and TRBJ1-2; confidence is insufficient to name the D gene. The origin of this receptor is a female donor with Graves disease. The input for sequencing was peripheral blood mononuclear cells (PBMCs), taken when the disease was refractory, from a patient treated with antithyroid drugs. The nucleotide sequence reads as follows: TGTGCCAGCAGCTTAGAAAGGGAAGGCGGCTACACCTTC. Translated, this is CASSLEREGGYTF. Reference TRBV7-9 and TRBJ1-2 genes cover what lies past the CDR3, so the full variable domain is DTGVSQNPRHKITKRGQNVTFRCDPISEHNRLYWYRQTLGQGPEFLTYFQNEAQLEKSRLLSDRFSAERPKGSFSTLEIQRTEQGDSAMYLCASSLEREGGYTFGSGTRLTVV.